This is a list of T cell receptor beta chains from one sample in a study of a mutant IDH1 vaccine in newly diagnosed glioma. Libraries were prepared by immunoSEQ multiplex PCR; TCRdb keeps only in-frame clonotypes and omits some of them. The repertoire includes about 88,000 clones, around 79% of them detected once, and about 5.2% sits in the top ten. The source was PBMCs, collected from a glioma patient treated with radiotherapy, temozolomide or both. The origin of the receptors is a man aged 40-49 years with glioma. Some clones in this sample may be carry-over from other donors' samples. CDR3s include the opening cysteine and the closing phenylalanine or tryptophan. Fields, in order: CDR3 length, V gene, J gene, clone size, D gene, CDR3 DNA, CDR3 protein. A D gene is named only where the DNA matches it firmly. Not all rows give a size; the values are once, few, many and, for expanded clones, a class.

15	TRBV19	TRBJ2-3	NA	NA	TGTGCCAGTAGTATCGGAGGTGGGTCTGCAGATACGCAGTATTTT	CASSIGGGSADTQYF
13	TRBV18	TRBJ1-2	once	NA	TGTGCCAGCTCACTCGAGGAAGACTATGGCTACACCTTC	CASSLEEDYGYTF
14	TRBV30	TRBJ2-3	NA	NA	TGTGCCTGGAGTGTACGCTGGGGCACAGATACGCAGTATTTT	CAWSVRWGTDTQYF
16	TRBV5-5	TRBJ2-7	NA	TRBD1	TGTGCCAGCACCCCTGCCCCCACAGGGGGCAATGACGAGCAGTACTTC	CASTPAPTGGNDEQYF
15	TRBV7-6	TRBJ1-3	NA	NA	TGTGCCAGCAGCTTAGAATGGGGGGCTGGAAACACCATATATTTT	CASSLEWGAGNTIYF
15	TRBV4-2	TRBJ2-5	NA	NA	TGTGCCAGCAGCCGGTCCGGGACAAATCAAGAGACCCAGTACTTC	CASSRSGTNQETQYF
16	TRBV18	TRBJ2-1	NA	NA	TGTGCCAGCTCACCACAGACTGCCAGCTCCTACAATGAGCAGTTCTTC	CASSPQTASSYNEQFF
14	TRBV4-1	TRBJ1-2	NA	TRBD1	TGCGCCAGCAGCCACCGGACAGGGAACTATGGCTACACCTTC	CASSHRTGNYGYTF
15	TRBV7-8	TRBJ1-5	NA	NA	TGTGCCAGCAGCTTAGAGGGGGTTCGCAATCAGCCCCAGCATTTT	CASSLEGVRNQPQHF
16	TRBV7-2	TRBJ1-4	NA	NA	TGTGCCAGCAGCTTATCGATCGGTCAGATTAATGAAAAACTGTTTTTT	CASSLSIGQINEKLFF
13	TRBV9	TRBJ1-1	NA	NA	TGTGCCAGCAGCCGGGACGGAAACACTGAAGCTTTCTTT	CASSRDGNTEAFF
15	TRBV7-2	TRBJ2-3	NA	TRBD2	TGTGCCAGCAGCTCGGCTAGCGGCATCACAGATACGCAGTATTTT	CASSSASGITDTQYF
12	TRBV6-5	TRBJ1-5	NA	NA	TGTGCCCCCCGGGAAACGGGTCAGCCCCAGCATTTT	CAPRETGQPQHF
16	TRBV10-2	TRBJ2-3	NA	TRBD2	TGCGCCAGCAGAGAACGGACTAGCGGGGCAGTAGATACGCAGTATTTT	CASRERTSGAVDTQYF
14	TRBV2	TRBJ1-1	NA	TRBD1	TGTGCCAGCAGCGCAACAGGGGGCGTTACTGAAGCTTTCTTT	CASSATGGVTEAFF
14	TRBV30	TRBJ2-3	NA	TRBD2	TGTGCCTGGAGTTCTAGCGGGGGGGCTGATACGCAGTATTTT	CAWSSSGGADTQYF
14	TRBV10-3	TRBJ2-7	NA	NA	TGTGCCATCACCGACAGTAACCTTCCCTACGAGCAGTACTTC	CAITDSNLPYEQYF
14	TRBV5-1	TRBJ1-2	NA	NA	TGCGCCAGCAGCTTGGCTCTAAGCGGCTATGGCTACACCTTC	CASSLALSGYGYTF
13	TRBV27	TRBJ1-2	NA	TRBD1	TGTGCCAGCAGACCAGGGGGGTACTATGGCTACACCTTC	CASRPGGYYGYTF
15	TRBV5-1	TRBJ2-2	NA	TRBD1	TGCGCCAGCAGCTTGCAGGGGGCGCAAGGCGGGGAGCTGTTTTTT	CASSLQGAQGGELFF
18	TRBV15	TRBJ2-7	NA	TRBD1	TGTGCCACCAGCAGAGCCGGGACAGGGTACGTATCGGCCTACGAGCAGTACTTC	CATSRAGTGYVSAYEQYF
11	TRBV2	TRBJ1-2	NA	NA	TGTGCCAGCGGGTCGGGCTATGGCTACACCTTC	CASGSGYGYTF
15	TRBV18	TRBJ2-7	NA	NA	TGTGCCAGCTCACCCCCGGGGGGCCGAGCCTACGAGCAGTACTTC	CASSPPGGRAYEQYF
12	TRBV6-5	TRBJ1-2	NA	TRBD1	TGTGCCAGCAGTTGGGACAGCTATGGCTACACCTTC	CASSWDSYGYTF
17	TRBV4-1	TRBJ1-2	NA	NA	TGCGCCAGCAGCCAAGCCATAGACTCCGCGGGGTGGAATGGCTACACCTTC	CASSQAIDSAGWNGYTF
15	TRBV7-9	TRBJ2-3	NA	TRBD1	TGTGCCAGCAGCCTAAGGGACAGAGTTACAGATACGCAGTATTTT	CASSLRDRVTDTQYF
11	TRBV30	TRBJ1-6	NA	NA	TGTGCCTGGAGTGTGGGGTCACCCCTCCACTTT	CAWSVGSPLHF
14	TRBV29-1	TRBJ2-3	NA	TRBD1	TGCAGCGTGACCGGGACAGGGTACACAGATACGCAGTATTTT	CSVTGTGYTDTQYF
14	TRBV19	TRBJ2-7	NA	TRBD1	TGTGCCAGTAGTGCCGGTGGCAGGGGGTACGAGCAGTACTTC	CASSAGGRGYEQYF
15	TRBV18	TRBJ2-7	NA	NA	TGTGCCAGCTCACCACCCTCAGGCGAGAAACACGAGCAGTACTTC	CASSPPSGEKHEQYF
14	TRBV27	TRBJ1-6	NA	TRBD1	TGTGCCAGCAGCAAAGGACAGGGAGGGTCACCCCTCCACTTT	CASSKGQGGSPLHF
15	TRBV6-5	TRBJ2-5	NA	TRBD2	TGTGCCAGCAGTTATGCTAGCGGGGGGGGAGAGACCCAGTACTTC	CASSYASGGGETQYF
14	TRBV5-1	TRBJ2-7	NA	NA	TGCGCCAGCAGCGAGGACCCCGTCTCCTACGAGCAGTACTTC	CASSEDPVSYEQYF
14	TRBV9	TRBJ2-7	few	NA	TGTGCCAGCAGCGTAGATCCCAGCTCCTACGAGCAGTACTTC	CASSVDPSSYEQYF
19	TRBV7-2	TRBJ2-5	NA	TRBD2	TGTGCCAGCAGCCAAGCCTGGACTAGCGGGGGGGCCAGGGGTGAGACCCAGTACTTC	CASSQAWTSGGARGETQYF
15	TRBV5-1	TRBJ2-1	NA	NA	TGCGCCAGCAGCTTCAAGGACAGCCCATACAATGAGCAGTTCTTC	CASSFKDSPYNEQFF
16	TRBV2	TRBJ1-6	few	TRBD1	TGTGCCAGCAGTGGTAGGGACAGCGGCCCAAATTCACCCCTCCACTTT	CASSGRDSGPNSPLHF
13	TRBV29-1	TRBJ1-1	NA	NA	TGCAGCGCTGAACGTCAGGGTAGGACTGAAGCTTTCTTT	CSAERQGRTEAFF
14	TRBV19	TRBJ1-5	NA	NA	TGTGCCAGTAGTATGTTGGGGAGGGGTCAGCCCCAGCATTTT	CASSMLGRGQPQHF
12	TRBV30	TRBJ1-6	once	NA	TGTGCCCATGACAGGTTCAATTCACCCCTCCACTTT	CAHDRFNSPLHF
15	TRBV5-4	TRBJ1-3	few	NA	TGTGCCAGCAGCGCGGATCAGGTGTTGGGAAACACCATATATTTT	CASSADQVLGNTIYF
15	TRBV6-5	TRBJ1-3	NA	NA	TGTGCCAGCAGTCAGACGGGATACTCTGGAAACACCATATATTTT	CASSQTGYSGNTIYF
12	TRBV6-5	TRBJ1-2	once	NA	TGTGCCAGCAGTTACAGCGGCTATGGCTACACCTTC	CASSYSGYGYTF
14	TRBV5-1	TRBJ1-6	NA	NA	TGCGCCAGCAGACAAGGACAAAGCAATTCACCCCTCCACTTT	CASRQGQSNSPLHF
15	TRBV9	TRBJ1-5	NA	NA	TGTGCCAGCAGCGTAGAGGGAAGCAGTAATCAGCCCCAGCATTTT	CASSVEGSSNQPQHF